This entry lists 14 T cell receptor beta chains sequenced from one sample in a study of cytomegalovirus exposure and HLA in healthy donors. Primers: 60 Vbeta forward and 13 Jbeta reverse. Only in-frame clones appear in the TCRdb table, and some are missing; sequencing was by immunoSEQ multiplex PCR. In the table there are roughly 190,000 clones, more than 75% of which are singletons. Input material: PBMCs. All receptors derive from a young woman in good health and CMV-seronegative.

The chain uses TRBV7-2 and TRBJ1-4, with 8 positions matching TRBD1. The CDR3 consists of 17 residues. Germline-derived CDR1 and CDR2 are SGHTA and FQGNSA. The trim removed 6 bases at V and 7 bases at J, leaving 16 bases unmatched. In nucleotides, the CDR3 is TGTGCCAGCAGTCTAAGGGCAGGGGGCTTGTCCGGTGAAAAACTGTTTTTT. The encoded protein is CASSLRAGGLSGEKLFF.

The rearrangement joins TRBV6-5 to TRBJ1-1; D might be TRBD1 (5 bases). Germline V gene sequence: CDR1 MNHEY, CDR2 SVGAGI. Trimming cost V 3 bases and J 5 bases, with 16 bases left between them. The CDR3 sequence is 15 residues long. CDR3 sequence: CASSYSPQGKTEAFF. Here the CDR3 DNA reads TGTGCCAGCAGTTATTCTCCCCAGGGTAAGACTGAAGCTTTCTTT.

This rearrangement joins TRBV4-1 to TRBJ2-5; no firm D call. The last part of the DNA fits TRBJ2-7 better; the J call may be wrong. CDR3 length: 13 amino acids. CDR1 and CDR2 from the germline V gene are MGHRA and YSYEKL. The CDR3 nucleotides are TGCGCCAGCAGCCAAGAACCCTCCCCCGAGCAGTACTTC. The encoded protein is CASSQEPSPEQYF.

The chain links TRBV10-3 to TRBJ1-2; a weak D match, TRBD1 (6 bases). CDR3 length: 14 amino acids. CDR1 is ENHRY and CDR2 is SYGVKD in the germline V gene. Trimming removed 8 bases from V and 0 bases from J, with 13 bases in between. The CDR3 sequence: CAIWGGAANYGYTF. DNA of the CDR3: TGTGCCATCTGGGGGGGGGCAGCTAACTATGGCTACACCTTC.

The chain carries TRBV2 and TRBJ1-6; 7 nucleotides match TRBD1. Germline lookup yields CDR1 SNHLY and CDR2 FYNNEI. V trimming: 3 bases; J trimming: 4 bases; junction bases outside the gene matches: 3. The CDR3 extends over 15 amino acids. CDR3 in amino acids: CASSDRDRYNSPLHF. DNA of the CDR3: TGTGCCAGCAGTGACCGGGACAGATATAATTCACCCCTCCACTTT.

J is TRBJ2-1 and V is TRBV7-2; tentative D call: TRBD2 (6 bases). From germline, CDR1 is SGHTA and CDR2 FQGNSA. Between the trimmed V and J ends, which lost 1 base and 0 bases, there was a span of 10 bases. This CDR3 contains 16 residues. The CDR3 region has the DNA TGTGCCAGCAGCTTAGATCCCGGGAGCTCCTACAATGAGCAGTTCTTC. Amino acid sequence: CASSLDPGSSYNEQFF.

This clone was seen a single time. V is TRBV5-1 and J is TRBJ2-5; D is perhaps TRBD1 (6 bases). The CDR3 runs 14 residues. V lost 5 bases, J lost 0 bases, and 11 bases lay in between. Germline V gene sequence: CDR1 SGHRS, CDR2 YFSETQ. The CDR3 sequence is CASSVGTNQETQYF. CDR3 DNA sequence: TGCGCCAGCAGTGTTGGGACAAACCAAGAGACCCAGTACTTC.

A single count supports this clone. The chain employs TRBV15 and TRBJ1-2; 11 nucleotides agree with TRBD1. The CDR3 sequence is 16 residues long. V gave up 0 bases and J gave up 4 bases; unmatched junction bases: 4. Germline assignment: CDR1 LNHNV and CDR2 YYDKDF (reference sequence). CDR3 sequence: CATSRDSGTGGYGYTF. In nucleotides, the CDR3 is TGTGCCACCAGCAGAGATTCCGGGACAGGGGGCTATGGCTACACCTTC.

This chain joins TRBV6-1 and TRBJ1-1; maybe TRBD1 (6 bases). Deletions cut 6 bases from V and 3 bases from J, with 14 bases between. CDR1 is MNHNS, CDR2 SASEGT, per germline. There are 14 residues in the CDR3. The CDR3 reads CASRGRGWDTEAFF. The CDR3 DNA is TGTGCCAGCAGGGGGAGGGGGTGGGACACTGAAGCTTTCTTT.

This rearrangement joins TRBV5-5 to TRBJ2-7, with 8 nucleotides matching TRBD2. The CDR3 contains 16 residues. V trimming: 4 bases; J trimming: 3 bases; junction bases outside the gene matches: 12. Germline V lookup: CDR1 SGHKS, CDR2 YYEKEE (reference sequence). CDR3 in amino acids: CASSPFRTGLDYEQYF. The CDR3 coding sequence is TGTGCCAGCAGCCCCTTCCGTACGGGACTAGACTACGAGCAGTACTTC.

The rearrangement links TRBV2 to TRBJ2-5, with TRBD1 identical over 9 bases. CDR3 size: 15 residues. The trim removed 5 bases at V and 2 bases at J, leaving 6 bases unmatched. Germline CDR1 and CDR2: SNHLY and FYNNEI. CDR3: CASSRQGVRQETQYF. CDR3 coding DNA: TGTGCCAGCAGTCGACAGGGGGTTCGGCAAGAGACCCAGTACTTC.

The V gene is TRBV6-5, the J gene TRBJ1-2; 7 bases are shared with TRBD1. The CDR3 runs 12 residues. Trimming removed 6 bases from V and 4 bases from J; junction bases left unmatched: 2. Germline loops: CDR1 MNHEY, CDR2 SVGAGI. The CDR3: CASSTGAYGYTF. The CDR3, as DNA: TGTGCCAGCAGCACAGGGGCCTATGGCTACACCTTC.

This chain's CDR3 is CASSSGLAGAEQFF. The CDR3 region has the DNA TGTGCCAGCAGCAGCGGACTAGCGGGAGCTGAGCAGTTCTTC. V usage is TRBV11-3 and J usage is TRBJ2-1; 13 bases map to TRBD2. CDR1 and CDR2 (germline): SGHNT, YENEEA. V was pared by 5 bases and J by 9 bases, with 4 bases of the junction left unmatched. The CDR3 has 14 amino acids.

This clone turned up a few times. This chain joins TRBV5-6 and TRBJ1-1; D gene ambiguous. Trimming pared 4 bases from V and 4 bases from J, leaving 8 bases between. There are 12 residues in the CDR3. The germline V gene has CDR1 SGHDT and CDR2 YYEEEE. The CDR3 here is CASSLMSTEAFF. The CDR3 DNA sequence: TGTGCCAGCAGCCTCATGAGCACTGAAGCTTTCTTT.